These 27 T cell receptor beta chains were all obtained from the same sample, sequenced in a study of cytomegalovirus exposure and HLA in healthy donors. PCR amplification relied on 60 Vbeta primers (plus 13 Jbeta primers). The assay was immunoSEQ multiplex PCR, and TCRdb's table has in-frame clones only and misses some. Of some 170,000 clones in the sample, roughly 74% are singletons; the top ten hold 2.9%. Specimen: PBMCs. These receptors were collected from a female donor in good health and CMV-seronegative.

Details on this clone: Germline is not matched at one junction end, which may reflect a read error. The same CDR3 arises from other DNA sequences in this sample as well. The rearrangement uses TRBV7-9 and TRBJ2-1; 8 positions match TRBD2. Germline loops: CDR1 SEHNR, CDR2 FQNEAQ (reference sequence). The CDR3 runs 16 residues. CDR3 coding DNA: TGTTCCAGCAGCTTAAGCCTAGCGGGCTCCTACAATGAGCAGTTCTTC. Its translation: CSSSLSLAGSYNEQFF.

The chain uses TRBV7-6 and TRBJ1-1; the match to TRBD1 covers 7 bases. The junction had 9 bases not matched to a gene; V was cut back by 5 bases and J by 0 bases. The germline V gene encodes CDR1 SGHVS and CDR2 FNYEAQ. The CDR3 contains 16 residues. The chain's CDR3 is CASSPHRGRLNTEAFF. CDR3 bases: TGTGCCAGCAGCCCTCACAGGGGACGGCTGAACACTGAAGCTTTCTTT.

The gene calls are TRBV10-2 and TRBJ1-4, with 7 nucleotides matching TRBD1. V was pared by 4 bases and J by 10 bases, with 12 bases of the junction left unmatched. Germline V CDR1 and CDR2: WSHSY, SAAADI. The CDR3 runs 15 residues. CDR3 region: CASSADGRQGGKLFF. The CDR3 coding sequence is TGCGCCAGCAGTGCCGACGGGAGACAGGGAGGAAAACTGTTTTTT.

DNA of the CDR3: TGTGCCAGTAGCGAAGTGGGAGGCTCCTACAATGAGCAGTTCTTC. It is translated as CASSEVGGSYNEQFF. This chain connects TRBV19 to TRBJ2-1; maybe TRBD2 (6 bases). The ends were cut back, 6 bases at V and 0 bases at J, with 12 bases in the middle. The germline gives CDR1 LNHDA, CDR2 SQIVND (reference sequence). The CDR3 spans 15 residues. The variable domain in full, with the rest retrieved from reference TRBV19 and TRBJ2-1, is DGGITQSPKYLFRKEGQNVTLSCEQNLNHDAMYWYRQDPGQGLRLIYYSQIVNDFQKGDIAEGYSVSREKKESFPLTVTSAQKNPTAFYLCASSEVGGSYNEQFFGPGTRLTVL.

The CDR3 region is CASTLKTVRNSPLHF. CDR3 coding DNA: TGTGCCAGTACACTGAAGACAGTGAGGAATTCACCCCTCCACTTT. The chain recombines TRBV19 with TRBJ1-6; the D gene is possibly TRBD1 (5 bases). CDR1 and CDR2 (germline): LNHDA, SQIVND (reference sequence). This CDR3 region has 15 residues. Trimming left V 7 bases short and J 7 bases short, with 17 bases between. The variable domain in full, completed from reference TRBV19 and TRBJ1-6, reads DGGITQSPKYLFRKEGQNVTLSCEQNLNHDAMYWYRQDPGQGLRLIYYSQIVNDFQKGDIAEGYSVSREKKESFPLTVTSAQKNPTAFYLCASTLKTVRNSPLHFGNGTRLTVT.

This sequence joins TRBV4-1 and TRBJ2-7; TRBD2 aligns across 7 bases. The CDR3 sequence is 16 residues long. V trimming: 0 bases; J trimming: 6 bases; junction bases outside the gene matches: 11. Germline V lookup: CDR1 MGHRA, CDR2 YSYEKL. CDR3 sequence (DNA): TGCGCCAGCAGCCAAGAAGGATCAGGGAGGGAACTCGAGCAGTACTTC. It specifies CASSQEGSGRELEQYF.

J is TRBJ1-1 and V is TRBV5-1, with TRBD1 as a possible D gene (6 bases). Germline loops: CDR1 SGHRS, CDR2 YFSETQ. Trimming cost V 3 bases and J 5 bases, with 20 bases left between them. CDR3 size: 16 residues. The CDR3 DNA reads as TGCGCCAGCAGCTGGGGCAGGGGTGTCAGAGATACTGAAGCTTTCTTT. It specifies CASSWGRGVRDTEAFF.

This chain uses TRBV18 with TRBJ1-1; 7 bases are a match to TRBD1. Germline lookup yields CDR1 KGHSH and CDR2 LQKENI. This CDR3 has 13 amino acids. V shed 3 bases and J 7 bases; nucleotides not matched to a gene: 5. As DNA, the CDR3 is TGTGCCAGCTCACCCGAACAGGGGAGTGAAGCTTTCTTT. This codes for CASSPEQGSEAFF.

The chain couples TRBV6-5 to TRBJ2-7, with 8 bases identical to TRBD1. J was trimmed by 6 bases and V by 4 bases; bases with no gene match: 8. The CDR3 extends over 14 amino acids. CDR1 and CDR2 (germline): MNHEY, SVGAGI. The CDR3 spells CASSLSGGSGEQYF. The DNA of the CDR3 is TGTGCCAGCAGTTTATCAGGGGGCAGTGGCGAGCAGTACTTC.

This clone came up once. The chain links TRBV19 to TRBJ1-2, with a possible D match to TRBD1 (5 bases). Germline V gives CDR1 LNHDA, CDR2 SQIVND (reference sequence). V gave up 5 bases and J gave up 4 bases, with 8 bases separating them. The CDR3 totals 12 residues. CDR3 in DNA: TGTGCCAGTAGTCGACAGAGCTATGGCTACACCTTC. The encoded protein is CASSRQSYGYTF.

The chain recombines TRBV15 with TRBJ2-3, with a weak D call TRBD2 (5 bases). V lost 0 bases and J 2 bases, leaving 24 bases between the germline ends. Germline V CDR1 and CDR2: LNHNV, YYDKDF (reference sequence). The CDR3 contains 20 residues. The CDR3 coding sequence is TGTGCCACCAGCAGAGAGAGTTTCAGTGGACTTAAGAAATTCACAGATACGCAGTATTTT. Its translation: CATSRESFSGLKKFTDTQYF.

The CDR3 here is CATTQRIANTGELFF. DNA for the CDR3: TGTGCCACCACCCAGAGGATAGCGAACACCGGGGAGCTGTTTTTT. This chain uses TRBV6-1 with TRBJ2-2; D not certain. CDR1 is MNHNS and CDR2 is SASEGT in the germline V gene. The CDR3 covers 15 residues. Trimming removed 10 bases from V and 0 bases from J, with 15 bases in between.

The rearrangement uses TRBV5-1 and TRBJ2-3; 12 positions match TRBD2. Per germline, CDR1 SGHRS and CDR2 YFSETQ. The CDR3 is made up of 16 amino acids. With 1 base clipped from V and 4 bases from J, the junction kept 4 bases outside the gene matches. DNA of the CDR3: TGCGCCAGCAGCTTGTCTAGCGGGGGGGCGTCAGATACGCAGTATTTT. Its translation is CASSLSSGGASDTQYF.

This rearrangement joins TRBV5-1 to TRBJ2-1; D unresolved. The CDR3 extends over 16 amino acids. Germline loops: CDR1 SGHRS, CDR2 YFSETQ. V gave up 0 bases and J gave up 3 bases, with 13 bases separating them. As DNA, the CDR3 is TGCGCCAGCAGCTTGGGCGGCAGAAGAGGCTACAATGAGCAGTTCTTC. This gives the protein CASSLGGRRGYNEQFF. The full variable domain, rest sourced from reference TRBV5-1 and TRBJ2-1, is KAGVTQTPRYLIKTRGQQVTLSCSPISGHRSVSWYQQTPGQGLQFLFEYFSETQRNKGNFPGRFSGRQFSNSRSEMNVSTLELGDSALYLCASSLGGRRGYNEQFFGPGTRLTVL.

The rearrangement links TRBV7-3 to TRBJ2-1; 10 bases fit TRBD2. J lost 10 bases, V lost 2 bases, and 5 bases had no gene match. Germline V gene sequence: CDR1 SGHTA, CDR2 FQGTGA. CDR3 length: 14 residues. CDR3 bases: TGTGCCAGCAGCTTACTAGCGGGAGAGCAGGAGCAGTTCTTC. The encoded protein is CASSLLAGEQEQFF.

The chain employs TRBV7-9 and TRBJ2-3; no clear D gene. Germline CDR1 and CDR2: SEHNR and FQNEAQ (reference sequence). The CDR3 is 14 residues long. Trimming stripped 5 bases from V and 5 bases from J, with 14 bases between. Here the CDR3 DNA reads TGTGCCAGCAGCCTACAGACCCGCGTAGATACGCAGTATTTT. The encoded protein is CASSLQTRVDTQYF.

This chain uses TRBV25-1 with TRBJ2-7, with D unresolved. V was shortened by 3 bases and J by 3 bases, with 6 bases between the two germline ends. CDR1 MGHDK and CDR2 SYGVNS come from the germline V gene. CDR3 length: 12 residues. The CDR3 loop reads CASSDHFYEQYF. As DNA, the CDR3 is TGTGCCAGCAGTGATCATTTCTACGAGCAGTACTTC.

The chain has TRBV29-1 and TRBJ2-7; 7 nucleotides align to TRBD1. The CDR3 extends over 11 amino acids. J lost 2 bases, V lost 5 bases, and 0 bases had no gene match. The germline V gene encodes CDR1 SQVTM and CDR2 ANQGSEA. For the CDR3, the DNA is TGCAGCGTTCAGGGGGCCTACGAGCAGTACTTC. This encodes CSVQGAYEQYF.

The chain joins TRBV2 to TRBJ1-1; D perhaps matches TRBD1 (5 bases). From germline, CDR1 is SNHLY and CDR2 FYNNEI. Trimming took off 8 bases at V and 13 bases at J, with 20 bases between the two ends. There are 12 residues in the CDR3. CDR3 sequence (DNA): TGTGCCAGCGCCCCCGAGGGCCTGGGGGGTTTCTTT. Protein sequence: CASAPEGLGGFF.

The chain combines TRBV27 with TRBJ2-7; D ambiguous. Germline V gene lookup returns CDR1 MNHEY and CDR2 SMNVEV (reference sequence). The CDR3 length is 17 residues. The V and J ends lost 2 bases and 1 base respectively, with 18 bases between them. Here the CDR3 reads CASSLKVASTGSYEQYF. CDR3 DNA sequence: TGTGCCAGCAGTTTAAAGGTAGCTAGTACCGGGTCCTACGAGCAGTACTTC.

The chain uses TRBV11-3 and TRBJ2-5; TRBD2 matches 9 bases. Judging by the DNA end, TRBJ2-7 fits better; the J call may be wrong. Germline assignment: CDR1 SGHNT and CDR2 YENEEA. The CDR3 covers 15 residues. Here the CDR3 reads CASSLAASGVYEQYF. DNA of the CDR3: TGTGCCAGCAGCTTAGCGGCTAGCGGGGTGTACGAGCAGTACTTC.

The chain uses TRBV30 and TRBJ1-5; TRBD1 is a possible D gene (5 bases). V lost 4 bases to trimming and J lost 0 bases, with 13 bases between them. Germline V gene lookup returns CDR1 GTSNPN and CDR2 SVGIG (reference sequence). This CDR3 comprises 15 residues. CDR3 in amino acids: CAWTTGGNSNQPQHF. The CDR3 DNA is TGTGCCTGGACTACGGGGGGGAATAGCAATCAGCCCCAGCATTTT.

The rearrangement uses TRBV30 and TRBJ1-4, with a tentative D call TRBD1 (5 bases). The germline gives CDR1 GTSNPN, CDR2 SVGIG (reference sequence). The V and J ends lost 1 base and 6 bases respectively, with 9 bases between them. The length of the CDR3 is 13 residues. CDR3 DNA sequence: TGTGCCTGGAGTGGAGCAGGGCATGAAAAACTGTTTTTT. Protein product: CAWSGAGHEKLFF.

The chain recombines TRBV7-2 with TRBJ1-5; D perhaps matches TRBD1 (6 bases). The CDR3 sequence is 16 residues long. Germline V gene data show CDR1 as SGHTA and CDR2 as FQGNSA. The V end lost 3 bases, the J end lost 7 bases, and 19 bases lay between the germline ends. CDR3 DNA sequence: TGTGCCAGCAGCTTGATGGGGGCCCCAGGGGAACAGCCCCAGCATTTT. It codes for CASSLMGAPGEQPQHF.

This clone was recorded only once. V is TRBV6-5 and J is TRBJ2-1; 7 positions agree with TRBD2. Germline CDR1 reads MNHEY; CDR2 reads SVGAGI. This CDR3 is built from 13 residues. V lost 2 bases and J lost 8; bases outside the gene matches: 3. The CDR3 DNA is TGTGCCAGCAGTTACGTGGGAGGGGATGAGCAGTTCTTC. It codes for CASSYVGGDEQFF.

The chain recombines TRBV27 with TRBJ2-1; D might be TRBD1 (5 bases). V lost 3 bases and J lost 10, with 10 bases in between. Germline-derived CDR1 and CDR2 are MNHEY and SMNVEV (reference sequence). The CDR3 consists of 12 residues. The CDR3 region is CASSFTTGEQFF. CDR3 bases: TGTGCCAGCAGTTTCACTACAGGAGAGCAGTTCTTC.

V gene TRBV25-1 combines with J gene TRBJ1-2, with D tentatively TRBD1 (5 bases). Germline CDR1 and CDR2: MGHDK and SYGVNS. Trimming shortened V by 8 bases and J by 6 bases, and 13 bases separated the two germline ends. CDR3 size: 12 residues. CDR3 sequence: CASAGVRNGYTF. The CDR3 region has the DNA TGTGCCAGCGCGGGGGTGCGAAATGGCTACACCTTC.